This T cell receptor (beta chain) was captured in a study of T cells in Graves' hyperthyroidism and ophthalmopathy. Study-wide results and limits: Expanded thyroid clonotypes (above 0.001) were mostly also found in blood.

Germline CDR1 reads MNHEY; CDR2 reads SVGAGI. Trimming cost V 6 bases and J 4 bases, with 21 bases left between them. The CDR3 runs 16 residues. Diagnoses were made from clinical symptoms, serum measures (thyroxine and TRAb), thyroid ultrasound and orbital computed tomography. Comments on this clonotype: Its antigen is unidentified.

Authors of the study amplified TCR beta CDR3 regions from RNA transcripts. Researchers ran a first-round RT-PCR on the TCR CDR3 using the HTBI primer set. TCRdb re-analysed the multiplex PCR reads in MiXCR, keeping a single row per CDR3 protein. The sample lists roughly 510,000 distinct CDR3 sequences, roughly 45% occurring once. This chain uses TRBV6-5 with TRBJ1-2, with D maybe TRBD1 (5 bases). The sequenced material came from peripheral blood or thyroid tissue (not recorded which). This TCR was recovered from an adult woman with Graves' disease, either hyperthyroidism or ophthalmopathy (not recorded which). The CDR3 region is CASSTPSGREGYGYTF. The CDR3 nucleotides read TGTGCCAGCAGCACCCCGTCGGGCAGGGAGGGCTATGGCTACACCTTC.